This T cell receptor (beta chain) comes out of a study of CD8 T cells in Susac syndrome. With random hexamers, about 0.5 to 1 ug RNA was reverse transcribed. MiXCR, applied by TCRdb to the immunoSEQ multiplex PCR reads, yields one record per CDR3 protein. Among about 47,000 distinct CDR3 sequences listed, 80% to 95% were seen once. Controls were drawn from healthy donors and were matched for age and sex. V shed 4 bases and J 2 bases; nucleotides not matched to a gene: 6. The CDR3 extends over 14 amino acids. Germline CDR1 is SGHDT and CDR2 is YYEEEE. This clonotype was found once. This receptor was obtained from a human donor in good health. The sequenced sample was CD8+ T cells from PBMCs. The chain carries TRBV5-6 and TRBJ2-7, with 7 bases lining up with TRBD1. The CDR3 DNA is TGTGCCAGCAGCCTGGGGACAGTTGCCTACGAGCAGTACTTC. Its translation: CASSLGTVAYEQYF.